This TCR beta chain was obtained from a study of shared clonotypes between healthy human individuals. This clone was detected only a few times. Its cognate antigen is unknown. Once extracted for a subset, genomic DNA was divided evenly among several immunoSEQ plates. Profiled with immunoSEQ multiplex PCR; TCRdb holds only in-frame clones, not every one. The sample holds some 1,100,000 clones, around 78% seen once. Points from the study as a whole: Among non-shared clonotypes, generation probabilities were lower than among those shared by all four donors.

V lost 4 bases to trimming and J lost 4 bases, with 12 bases between them. The CDR3 covers 15 residues. The germline CDR1 and CDR2 sequences are SGDLS and YYNGEE. The clonotype was recovered from a man aged 18 to 29 in good health. Some clones in this sample may be carry-over from other donors' samples. The chain links TRBV9 to TRBJ2-6; maybe TRBD2 (6 bases). Specimen: memory CD4+ T cells from PBMCs. The subset here: CD45RA-negative fraction. The chain's CDR3 is CASSLPGAGANVLTF. The CDR3 DNA reads TGTGCCAGCAGCTTACCGGGAGCGGGGGCCAACGTCCTGACTTTC.